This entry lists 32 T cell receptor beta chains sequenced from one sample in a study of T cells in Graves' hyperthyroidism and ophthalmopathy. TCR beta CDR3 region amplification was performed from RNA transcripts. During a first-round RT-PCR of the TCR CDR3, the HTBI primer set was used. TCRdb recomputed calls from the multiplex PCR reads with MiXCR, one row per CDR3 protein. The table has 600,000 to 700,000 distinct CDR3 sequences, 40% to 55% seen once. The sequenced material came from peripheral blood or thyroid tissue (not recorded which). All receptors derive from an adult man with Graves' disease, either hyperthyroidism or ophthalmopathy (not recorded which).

The CDR3 region is CASSLDHGVSYEQYF. For the CDR3, the DNA is TGCGCCAGCAGCTTGGACCACGGAGTTTCCTACGAGCAGTACTTC. J is TRBJ2-7 and V is TRBV5-1; no reliable D call. Deletions cut 0 bases from V and 1 base from J, with 11 bases between. There are 15 residues in the CDR3. The germline CDR1 and CDR2 sequences are SGHRS and YFSETQ.

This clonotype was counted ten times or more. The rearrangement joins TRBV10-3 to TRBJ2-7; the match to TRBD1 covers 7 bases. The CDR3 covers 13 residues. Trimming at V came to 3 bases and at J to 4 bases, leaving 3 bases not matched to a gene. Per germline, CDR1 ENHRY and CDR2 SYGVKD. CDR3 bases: TGTGCCATCAGTGATTACAGGGGATACGAGCAGTACTTC. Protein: CAISDYRGYEQYF.

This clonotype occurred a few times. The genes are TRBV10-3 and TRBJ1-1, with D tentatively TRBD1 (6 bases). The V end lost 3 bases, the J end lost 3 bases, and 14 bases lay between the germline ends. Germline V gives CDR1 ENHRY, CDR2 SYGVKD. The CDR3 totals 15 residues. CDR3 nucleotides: TGTGCCATCAGTGAAAAATCGGGGGGCTACACTGAAGCTTTCTTT. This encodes CAISEKSGGYTEAFF.

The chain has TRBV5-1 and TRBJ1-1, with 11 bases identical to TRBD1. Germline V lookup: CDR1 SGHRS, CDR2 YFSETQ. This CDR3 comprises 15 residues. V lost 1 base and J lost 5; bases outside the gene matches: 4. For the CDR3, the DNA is TGCGCCAGCAGCTTGAGGACAGGGGGCAAGACTGAAGCTTTCTTT. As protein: CASSLRTGGKTEAFF.

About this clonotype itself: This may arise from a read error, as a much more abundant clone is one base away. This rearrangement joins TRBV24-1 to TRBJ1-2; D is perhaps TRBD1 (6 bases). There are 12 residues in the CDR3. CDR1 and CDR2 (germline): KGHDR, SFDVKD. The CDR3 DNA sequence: TGTGCCGCCAGTGATTTGGGGGGCGGCTACACCTTC. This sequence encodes CAASDLGGGYTF.

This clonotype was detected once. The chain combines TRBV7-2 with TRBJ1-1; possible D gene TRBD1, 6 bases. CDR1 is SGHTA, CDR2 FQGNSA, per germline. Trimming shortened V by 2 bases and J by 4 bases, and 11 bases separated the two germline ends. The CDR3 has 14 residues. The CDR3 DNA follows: TGTGCCAGCAGCTTACCTAAACAGGGCACTGAAGCTTTCTTT. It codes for CASSLPKQGTEAFF. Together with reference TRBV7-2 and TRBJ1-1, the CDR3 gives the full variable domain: GAGVSQSPSNKVTEKGKDVELRCDPISGHTALYWYRQSLGQGLEFLIYFQGNSAPDKSGLPSDRFSAERTGGSVSTLTIQRTQQEDSAVYLCASSLPKQGTEAFFGQGTRLTVV.

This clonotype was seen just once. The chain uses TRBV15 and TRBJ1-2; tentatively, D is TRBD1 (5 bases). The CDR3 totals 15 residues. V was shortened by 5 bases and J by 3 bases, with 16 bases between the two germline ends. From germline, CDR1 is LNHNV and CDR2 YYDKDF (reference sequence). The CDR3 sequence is CATSRVGRGDYGYTF. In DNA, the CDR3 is TGTGCCACCAGCCGAGTTGGTAGGGGCGACTATGGCTACACCTTC.

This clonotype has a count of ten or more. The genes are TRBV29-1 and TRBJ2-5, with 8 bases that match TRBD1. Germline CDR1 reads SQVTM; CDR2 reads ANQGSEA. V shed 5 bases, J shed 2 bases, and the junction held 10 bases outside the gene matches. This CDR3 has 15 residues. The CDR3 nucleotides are TGCAGCGTTCGTCGGACAGGGTCATCACAAGAGACCCAGTACTTC. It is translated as CSVRRTGSSQETQYF.

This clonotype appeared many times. In nucleotides, the CDR3 is TGTGCCAGCAGCTTGCACCGTAACACCGGGGAGCTGTTTTTT. Its translation is CASSLHRNTGELFF. V is TRBV7-9 and J is TRBJ2-2; no clear D gene. Germline V gene data show CDR1 as SEHNR and CDR2 as FQNEAQ (reference sequence). V dropped 3 bases and J dropped 2 bases, with 7 bases sitting between them. The length of the CDR3 is 14 residues.

The CDR3 region is CASSRGPTEAFF. Written as DNA, the CDR3 is TGTGCCAGCAGCCGGGGGCCGACTGAAGCTTTCTTT. The chain employs TRBV5-6 and TRBJ1-1; the D gene is possibly TRBD1 (6 bases). The CDR3 spans 12 residues. Germline V gene lookup returns CDR1 SGHDT and CDR2 YYEEEE. V lost 4 bases, J lost 5 bases, and 9 bases lay in between.

CDR3 amino acids: CASSYAGTGFYGYTF. DNA for the CDR3: TGTGCCAGCAGTTATGCCGGGACAGGGTTCTATGGCTACACCTTC. This chain uses TRBV6-5 with TRBJ1-2; 9 positions agree with TRBD1. The ends lost 3 bases at V and 4 bases at J; junction bases unmatched: 6. The CDR3 sequence is 15 residues long. Germline V lookup: CDR1 MNHEY, CDR2 SVGAGI.

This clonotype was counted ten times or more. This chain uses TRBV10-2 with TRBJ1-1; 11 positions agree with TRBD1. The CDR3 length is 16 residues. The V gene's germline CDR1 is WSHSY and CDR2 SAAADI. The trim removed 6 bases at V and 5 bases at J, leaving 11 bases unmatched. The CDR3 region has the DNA TGCGCCAGCAGATTAGGACAGGGGGCGCTTGCGACTGAAGCTTTCTTT. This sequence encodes CASRLGQGALATEAFF.

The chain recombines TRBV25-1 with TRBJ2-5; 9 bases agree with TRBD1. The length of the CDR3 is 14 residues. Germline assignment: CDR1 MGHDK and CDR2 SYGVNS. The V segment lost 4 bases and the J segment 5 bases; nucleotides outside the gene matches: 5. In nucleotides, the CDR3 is TGTGCCAGCAGTGGACAGGGGGTACGGGAGACCCAGTACTTC. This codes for CASSGQGVRETQYF.

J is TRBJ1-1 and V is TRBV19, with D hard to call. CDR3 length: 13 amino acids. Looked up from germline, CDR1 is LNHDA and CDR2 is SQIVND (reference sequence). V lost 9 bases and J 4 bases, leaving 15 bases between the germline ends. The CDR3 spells CASTIYRGTEAFF. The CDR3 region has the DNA TGTGCCAGCACCATTTACAGAGGCACTGAAGCTTTCTTT.

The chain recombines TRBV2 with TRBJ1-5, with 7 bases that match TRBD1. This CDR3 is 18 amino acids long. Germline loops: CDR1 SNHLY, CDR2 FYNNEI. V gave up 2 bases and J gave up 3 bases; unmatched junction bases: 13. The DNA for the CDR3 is TGTGCCAGCAGTGAAACAGGGAGGGGGCCCCACAACAATCAGCCCCAGCATTTT. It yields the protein CASSETGRGPHNNQPQHF.

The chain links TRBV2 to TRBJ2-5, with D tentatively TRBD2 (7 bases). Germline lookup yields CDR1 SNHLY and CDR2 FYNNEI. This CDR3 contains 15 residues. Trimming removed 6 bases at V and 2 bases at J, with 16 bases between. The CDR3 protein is CASSLEGGQQETQYF. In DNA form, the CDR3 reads TGTGCCAGCAGCCTAGAGGGGGGGCAGCAAGAGACCCAGTACTTC.

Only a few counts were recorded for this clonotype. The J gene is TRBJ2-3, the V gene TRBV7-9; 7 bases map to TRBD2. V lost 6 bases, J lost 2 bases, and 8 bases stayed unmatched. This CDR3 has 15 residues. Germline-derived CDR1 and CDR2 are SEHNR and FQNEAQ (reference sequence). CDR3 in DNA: TGTGCCAGCAGACCTGCGGGACTATACACAGATACGCAGTATTTT. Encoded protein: CASRPAGLYTDTQYF.

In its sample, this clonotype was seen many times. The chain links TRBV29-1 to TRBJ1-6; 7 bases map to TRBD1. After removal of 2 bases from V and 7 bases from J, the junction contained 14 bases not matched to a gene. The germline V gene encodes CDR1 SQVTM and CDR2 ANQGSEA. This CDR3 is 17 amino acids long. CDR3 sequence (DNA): TGCAGCGTTGAACCCTCGACCCGGACAGGTTGGAATTCACCCCTCCACTTT. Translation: CSVEPSTRTGWNSPLHF.

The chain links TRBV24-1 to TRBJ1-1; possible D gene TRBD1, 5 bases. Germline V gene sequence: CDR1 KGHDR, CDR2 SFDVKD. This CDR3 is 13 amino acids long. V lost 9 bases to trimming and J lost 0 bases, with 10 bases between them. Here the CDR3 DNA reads TGTGCCACCGCGGGGGGGATGAACACTGAAGCTTTCTTT. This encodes CATAGGMNTEAFF.

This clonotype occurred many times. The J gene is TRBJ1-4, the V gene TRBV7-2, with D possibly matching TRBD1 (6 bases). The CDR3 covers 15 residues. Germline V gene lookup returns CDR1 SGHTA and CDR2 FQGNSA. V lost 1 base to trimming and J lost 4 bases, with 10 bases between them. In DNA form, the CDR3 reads TGTGCCAGCAGCTTAGAGGGGACAAGTAATGAAAAACTGTTTTTT. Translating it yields CASSLEGTSNEKLFF.

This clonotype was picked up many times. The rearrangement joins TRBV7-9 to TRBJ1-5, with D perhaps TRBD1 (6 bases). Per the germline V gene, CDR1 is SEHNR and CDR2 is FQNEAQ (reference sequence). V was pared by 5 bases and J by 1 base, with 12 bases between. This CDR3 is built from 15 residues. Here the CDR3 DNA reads TGTGCCAGCAGCAGAATCGACAGGAGCAATCAGCCCCAGCATTTT. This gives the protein CASSRIDRSNQPQHF.

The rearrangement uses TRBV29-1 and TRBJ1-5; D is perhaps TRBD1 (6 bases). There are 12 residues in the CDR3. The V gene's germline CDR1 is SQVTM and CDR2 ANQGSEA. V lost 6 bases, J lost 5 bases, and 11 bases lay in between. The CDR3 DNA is TGCAGCGTGGGGGCCAAAGATCAGCCCCAGCATTTT. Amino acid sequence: CSVGAKDQPQHF.

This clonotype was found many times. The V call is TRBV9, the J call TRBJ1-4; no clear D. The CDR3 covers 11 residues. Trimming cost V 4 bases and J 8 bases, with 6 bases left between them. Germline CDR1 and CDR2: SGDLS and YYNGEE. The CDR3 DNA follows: TGTGCCAGCAGCCCCAGAGAAAAACTGTTTTTT. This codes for CASSPREKLFF.

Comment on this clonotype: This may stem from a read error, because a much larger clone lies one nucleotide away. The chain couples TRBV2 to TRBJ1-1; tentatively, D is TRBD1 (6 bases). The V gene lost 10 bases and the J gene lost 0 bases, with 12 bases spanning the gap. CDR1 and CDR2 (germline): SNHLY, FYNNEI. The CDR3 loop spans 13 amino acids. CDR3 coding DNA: TGTGCCAACATAGGGGGGGTGAACACTGAAGCTTTCTTT. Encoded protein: CANIGGVNTEAFF.

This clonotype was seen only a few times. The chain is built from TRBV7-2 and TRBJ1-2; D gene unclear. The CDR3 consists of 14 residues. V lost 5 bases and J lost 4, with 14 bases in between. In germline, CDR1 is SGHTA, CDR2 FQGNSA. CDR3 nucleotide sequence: TGTGCCAGCAGCCAAGAAAACCGAGTCTATGGCTACACCTTC. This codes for CASSQENRVYGYTF.

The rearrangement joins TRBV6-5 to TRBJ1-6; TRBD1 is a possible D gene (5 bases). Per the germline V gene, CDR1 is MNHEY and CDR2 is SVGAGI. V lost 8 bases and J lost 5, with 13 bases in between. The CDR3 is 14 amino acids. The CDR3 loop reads CASSPGRNNSPLHF. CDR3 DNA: TGTGCCAGCTCGCCGGGACGGAATAATTCACCCCTCCACTTT.

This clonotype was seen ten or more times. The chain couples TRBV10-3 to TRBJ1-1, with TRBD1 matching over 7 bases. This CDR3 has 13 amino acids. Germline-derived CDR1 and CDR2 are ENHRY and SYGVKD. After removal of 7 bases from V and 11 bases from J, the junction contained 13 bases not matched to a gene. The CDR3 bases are TGTGCCATCAACGGGGGCGAGGGGGCTAGGGCTTTCTTT. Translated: CAINGGEGARAFF.

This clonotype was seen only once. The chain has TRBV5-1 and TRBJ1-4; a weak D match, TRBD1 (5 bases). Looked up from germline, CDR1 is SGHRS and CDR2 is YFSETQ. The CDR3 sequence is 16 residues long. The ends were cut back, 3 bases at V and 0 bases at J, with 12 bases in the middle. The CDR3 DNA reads TGCGCCAGCAGCTCGTGGGGACGTGCAACTAATGAAAAACTGTTTTTT. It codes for CASSSWGRATNEKLFF.

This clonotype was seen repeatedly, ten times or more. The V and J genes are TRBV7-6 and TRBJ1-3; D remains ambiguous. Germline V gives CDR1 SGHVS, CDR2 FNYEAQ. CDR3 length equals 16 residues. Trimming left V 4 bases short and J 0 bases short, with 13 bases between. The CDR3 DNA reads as TGTGCCAGCAGCTCCCGACCCGACGGCTCTGGAAACACCATATATTTT. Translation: CASSSRPDGSGNTIYF. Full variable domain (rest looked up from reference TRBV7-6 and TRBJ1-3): GAGVSQSPRYKVTKRGQDVALRCDPISGHVSLYWYRQALGQGPEFLTYFNYEAQQDKSGLPNDRFSAERPEGSISTLTIQRTEQRDSAMYRCASSSRPDGSGNTIYFGEGSWLTVV.

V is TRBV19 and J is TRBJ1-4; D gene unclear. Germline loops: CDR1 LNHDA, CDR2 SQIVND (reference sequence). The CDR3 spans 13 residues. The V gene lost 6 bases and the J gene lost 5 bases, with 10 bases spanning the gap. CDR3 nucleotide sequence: TGTGCCAGTAGGCCCAGATCCAATGAAAAACTGTTTTTT. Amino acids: CASRPRSNEKLFF.

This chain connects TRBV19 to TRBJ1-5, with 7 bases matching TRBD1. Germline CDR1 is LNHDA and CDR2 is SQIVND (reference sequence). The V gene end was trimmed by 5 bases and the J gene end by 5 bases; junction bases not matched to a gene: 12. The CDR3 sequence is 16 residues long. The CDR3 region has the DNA TGTGCCAGTAGTCCTTACCCGACAGGGACGGATCAGCCCCAGCATTTT. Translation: CASSPYPTGTDQPQHF.

The CDR3 loop reads CASRHRDRVGGANVLTF. The CDR3 bases are TGTGCCAGCAGACACCGGGACAGGGTTGGTGGGGCCAACGTCCTGACTTTC. J is TRBJ2-6 and V is TRBV2; 9 positions agree with TRBD1. The V gene end was trimmed by 6 bases and the J gene end by 3 bases; junction bases not matched to a gene: 9. CDR3 length: 17 residues. Germline V lookup: CDR1 SNHLY, CDR2 FYNNEI.